These 12 T cell receptor beta chains originate from one sample sequenced in a study of blood T cell repertoires in COVID-19. Data came from immunoSEQ multiplex PCR; TCRdb stores just in-frame clones and leaves some out. The sample lists a few hundred thousand clones, 65% to 90% occurring once. Material: peripheral blood. Receptors originate from a man aged 50 to 59 with active or convalescent COVID-19.

This clone occurred once. CDR3 nucleotides: TGTGCCAGCAGGACCCTTCGGGCCCGCAGGGCAGATACGCAGTATTTT. Protein: CASRTLRARRADTQYF. The chain recombines TRBV28 with TRBJ2-3; possibly TRBD1 for D (5 bases). The CDR3 extends over 16 amino acids. Per germline, CDR1 MDHEN and CDR2 SYDVKM. Trimming removed 6 bases at V and 4 bases at J, with 20 bases between.

This chain uses TRBV5-6 with TRBJ1-5, with D perhaps TRBD1 (5 bases). The V gene's germline CDR1 is SGHDT and CDR2 YYEEEE. The CDR3 contains 17 residues. Trimming stripped 4 bases from V and 3 bases from J, with 20 bases between. The CDR3 here is CASSKTSRRGSNQPQHF. CDR3 DNA: TGTGCCAGCAGCAAGACGTCGCGTAGGGGTTCCAATCAGCCCCAGCATTTT.

This rearrangement joins TRBV30 to TRBJ1-1; no definite D call. Per the germline V gene, CDR1 is GTSNPN and CDR2 is SVGIG (reference sequence). Trimming left V 1 base short and J 5 bases short, with 5 bases between. This CDR3 comprises 11 residues. CDR3 coding DNA: TGTGCCTGGAGTGCGAGAACTGAAGCTTTCTTT. This encodes CAWSARTEAFF.

The table lists this clone with a few counts. The chain joins TRBV10-3 to TRBJ2-1; 9 nucleotides align to TRBD2. The CDR3 is 16 residues long. Germline assignment: CDR1 ENHRY and CDR2 SYGVKD. V trimming: 10 bases; J trimming: 6 bases; junction bases outside the gene matches: 16. Here the CDR3 reads CATRSQVGTSSNEQFF. The CDR3 bases are TGTGCCACCAGGTCCCAGGTGGGGACTAGCAGCAATGAGCAGTTCTTC.

The V gene is TRBV15, the J gene TRBJ2-1, with 8 bases identical to TRBD2. The germline gives CDR1 LNHNV, CDR2 YYDKDF (reference sequence). This CDR3 region has 16 residues. V dropped 0 bases and J dropped 4; count of bases not matched to a gene: 5. As DNA, the CDR3 is TGTGCCACCAGCAGAGAAGGACTAGCCTCGTACAATGAGCAGTTCTTC. Amino acid sequence: CATSREGLASYNEQFF.

V is TRBV5-1 and J is TRBJ2-3, with 7 positions matching TRBD1. The V and J ends lost 0 bases and 4 bases, in that order; junction bases with no gene match: 5. This CDR3 is built from 15 residues. CDR1 is SGHRS and CDR2 is YFSETQ in the germline V gene. The CDR3 DNA reads as TGCGCCAGCAGCTTGGGAGAGGGGGCCCCAGATACGCAGTATTTT. As protein: CASSLGEGAPDTQYF.

The chain joins TRBV6-5 to TRBJ2-5; 8 bases match TRBD2. Germline V gene data show CDR1 as MNHEY and CDR2 as SVGAGI. This CDR3 is 15 amino acids long. Losses at the gene ends were 5 bases for V and 5 bases for J; bases not matched to a gene: 10. CDR3 in DNA: TGTGCCAGCAGTCGGAGAGCGGGAGTCGGGGAGACCCAGTACTTC. Residues: CASSRRAGVGETQYF.

V usage is TRBV28 and J usage is TRBJ1-5, with 9 bases lining up with TRBD1. Per germline, CDR1 MDHEN and CDR2 SYDVKM. J gave up 7 bases and V 4 bases, and 11 bases lay outside the gene matches. This CDR3 comprises 16 residues. This CDR3 is CASSSLWTGVGQPQHF. The CDR3 nucleotides read TGTGCCAGCAGTTCTCTTTGGACAGGGGTGGGACAGCCCCAGCATTTT.

The chain links TRBV27 to TRBJ2-2; D is undetermined. Germline CDR1 and CDR2: MNHEY and SMNVEV (reference sequence). V gave up 9 bases and J gave up 4 bases, with 15 bases separating them. The CDR3 spans 14 residues. As DNA, the CDR3 is TGTGCCAGTCAAAGCGAGAGTAGCACCGGGGAGCTGTTTTTT. This translates into CASQSESSTGELFF.

The rearrangement uses TRBV5-4 and TRBJ2-1, with D perhaps matching TRBD2 (5 bases). The CDR3 runs to 16 residues. V shed 6 bases and J shed 2 bases, with 18 bases lying between them. The V gene's germline CDR1 is SGHNT and CDR2 YYREEE (reference sequence). The CDR3: CASNPSGNSAYNEQFF. CDR3 bases: TGTGCCAGCAATCCCTCGGGGAATTCGGCCTACAATGAGCAGTTCTTC.

This chain joins TRBV12-3 or TRBV12-4 and TRBJ1-2; no definite D call. V shed 2 bases and J shed 10 bases, with 14 bases lying between them. CDR3 length: 13 residues. CDR3 in amino acids: CASSLFDSGDYTF. The CDR3 nucleotides read TGTGCCAGCAGTTTATTTGACTCCGGAGACTACACCTTC.

Only a few counts were recorded for this clone. This chain connects TRBV28 to TRBJ2-1; 11 nucleotides line up with TRBD2. In germline, CDR1 is MDHEN, CDR2 SYDVKM. J gave up 0 bases and V 6 bases, and 13 bases lay outside the gene matches. The CDR3 extends over 19 amino acids. In DNA, the CDR3 is TGTGCCAGCAGGGAGACCGGGACTAGCGGAAGGAGCTCCTACAATGAGCAGTTCTTC. Translated, it gives CASRETGTSGRSSYNEQFF.